Sequencing of this T cell receptor beta chain was carried out in a study of T cell responses to AZD1222 COVID-19 vaccine. Concerning this clone itself: As yet, its antigen is unknown.

Study-wide points: Just a handful of AZD1222 recipients were seropositive at baseline. Spike-specific TCR repertoires showed rising breadth and depth after two AZD1222 doses. Donors were largely white British and mainly female; clonal diversity was possibly underestimated. Along spike, vaccine-associated CD4 TCRs were found throughout, with dominance at 160-218 and 743-854.

This CDR3 spans 14 amino acids. Deletions cut 5 bases from V and 6 bases from J, with 17 bases between. Germline CDR1 and CDR2: SGHNT and YENEEA. Assay: immunoSEQ multiplex PCR; the TCRdb copy retains only in-frame clones and omits some. The sample lists approximately 110,000 clones; roughly 87% were seen once. The receptor was isolated from an adult in good health. The chain recombines TRBV11-3 with TRBJ2-7; D not certain. The specimen comprised peripheral blood, sampled on day 0 of AZD1222 vaccination. The CDR3 protein is CASSHWGSLREQYF. The CDR3 bases are TGTGCCAGCAGCCACTGGGGTTCGTTACGCGAGCAGTACTTC.